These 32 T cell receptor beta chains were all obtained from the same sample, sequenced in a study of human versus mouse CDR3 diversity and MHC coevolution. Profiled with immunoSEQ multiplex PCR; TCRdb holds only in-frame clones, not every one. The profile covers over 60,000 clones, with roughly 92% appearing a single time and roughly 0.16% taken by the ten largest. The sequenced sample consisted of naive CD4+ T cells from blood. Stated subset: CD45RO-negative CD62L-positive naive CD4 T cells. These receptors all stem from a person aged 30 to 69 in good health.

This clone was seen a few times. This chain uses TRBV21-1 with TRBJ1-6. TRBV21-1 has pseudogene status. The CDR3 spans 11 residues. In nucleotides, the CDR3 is TGTGCCAGCAGCCGTCTCTCACCCCTCCACTTT. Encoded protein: CASSRLSPLHF.

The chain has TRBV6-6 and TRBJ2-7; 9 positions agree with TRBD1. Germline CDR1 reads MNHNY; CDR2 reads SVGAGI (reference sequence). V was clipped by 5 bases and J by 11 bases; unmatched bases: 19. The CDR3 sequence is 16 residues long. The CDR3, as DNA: TGTGCCAGCAGTCAGGAAGGCATCTACAGGGGGCTAGAGGAGTACTTC. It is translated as CASSQEGIYRGLEEYF.

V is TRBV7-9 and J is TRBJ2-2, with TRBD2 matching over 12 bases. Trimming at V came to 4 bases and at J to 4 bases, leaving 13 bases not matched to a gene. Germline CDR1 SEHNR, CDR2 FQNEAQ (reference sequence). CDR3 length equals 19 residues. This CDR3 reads CASSSRATSGGATTGELFF. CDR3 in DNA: TGTGCCAGCAGCTCCCGCGCGACTAGCGGGGGAGCTACCACCGGGGAGCTGTTTTTT.

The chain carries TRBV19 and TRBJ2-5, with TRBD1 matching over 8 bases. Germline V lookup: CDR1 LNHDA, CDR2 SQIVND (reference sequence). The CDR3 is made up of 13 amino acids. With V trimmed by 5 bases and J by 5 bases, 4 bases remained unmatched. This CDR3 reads CASSQGAGETQYF. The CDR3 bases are TGTGCCAGTAGTCAGGGGGCGGGGGAGACCCAGTACTTC.

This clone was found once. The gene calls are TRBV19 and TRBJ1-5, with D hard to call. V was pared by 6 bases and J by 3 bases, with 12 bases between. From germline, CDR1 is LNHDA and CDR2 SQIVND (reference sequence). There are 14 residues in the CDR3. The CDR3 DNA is TGTGCCAGTAGGAAGGCCCAGGTCAATCAGCCCCAGCATTTT. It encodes CASRKAQVNQPQHF.

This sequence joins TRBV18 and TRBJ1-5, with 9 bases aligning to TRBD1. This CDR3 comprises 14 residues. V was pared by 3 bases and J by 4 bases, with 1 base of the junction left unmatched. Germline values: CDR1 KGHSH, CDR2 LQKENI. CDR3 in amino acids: CASSPGQGNQPQHF. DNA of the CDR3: TGTGCCAGCTCACCGGGACAGGGTAATCAGCCCCAGCATTTT.

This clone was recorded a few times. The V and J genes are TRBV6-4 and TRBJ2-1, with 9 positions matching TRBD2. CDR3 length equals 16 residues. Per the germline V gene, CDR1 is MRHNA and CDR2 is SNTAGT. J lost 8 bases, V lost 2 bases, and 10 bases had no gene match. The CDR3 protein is CASSDVGTSRFYEQFF. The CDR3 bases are TGTGCCAGCAGTGACGTCGGGACTAGCCGATTCTATGAGCAGTTCTTC.

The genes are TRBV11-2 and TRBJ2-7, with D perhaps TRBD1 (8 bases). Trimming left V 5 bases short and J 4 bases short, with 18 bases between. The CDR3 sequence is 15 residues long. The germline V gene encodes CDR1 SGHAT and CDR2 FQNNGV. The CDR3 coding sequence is TGTGCCAGCAGCCAGGGGGCGGGAGCGGCGTACGAGCAGTACTTC. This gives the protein CASSQGAGAAYEQYF.

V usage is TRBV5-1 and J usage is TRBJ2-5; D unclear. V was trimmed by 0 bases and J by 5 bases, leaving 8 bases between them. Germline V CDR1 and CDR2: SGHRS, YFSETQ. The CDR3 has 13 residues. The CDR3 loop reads CASSLGPRETQYF. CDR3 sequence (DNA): TGCGCCAGCAGCTTGGGGCCGCGGGAGACCCAGTACTTC. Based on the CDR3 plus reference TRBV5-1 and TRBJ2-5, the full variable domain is KAGVTQTPRYLIKTRGQQVTLSCSPISGHRSVSWYQQTPGQGLQFLFEYFSETQRNKGNFPGRFSGRQFSNSRSEMNVSTLELGDSALYLCASSLGPRETQYFGPGTRLLVL.

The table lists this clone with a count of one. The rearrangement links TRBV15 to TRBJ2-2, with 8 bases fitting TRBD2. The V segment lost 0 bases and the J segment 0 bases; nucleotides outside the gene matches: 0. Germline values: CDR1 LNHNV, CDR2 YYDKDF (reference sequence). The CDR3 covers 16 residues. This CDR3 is CATSRDSGANTGELFF. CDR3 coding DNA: TGTGCCACCAGCAGAGATAGCGGGGCGAACACCGGGGAGCTGTTTTTT.

The CDR3 bases are TGTGCCAGCAGTTTGCCCGGGACTCTCGTGGGAGAGCAGTTCTTC. As protein: CASSLPGTLVGEQFF. This rearrangement joins TRBV28 to TRBJ2-1; TRBD2 is a possible D gene (6 bases). The germline gives CDR1 MDHEN, CDR2 SYDVKM. V was pared by 3 bases and J by 10 bases, with 19 bases between. The length of the CDR3 is 15 residues.

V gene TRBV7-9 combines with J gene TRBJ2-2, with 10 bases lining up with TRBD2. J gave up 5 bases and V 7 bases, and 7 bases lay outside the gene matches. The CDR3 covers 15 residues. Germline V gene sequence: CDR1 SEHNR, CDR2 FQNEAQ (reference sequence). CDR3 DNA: TGTGCCAGCATCTCTGGGACTAGCGTTACCGGGGAGCTGTTTTTT. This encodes CASISGTSVTGELFF.

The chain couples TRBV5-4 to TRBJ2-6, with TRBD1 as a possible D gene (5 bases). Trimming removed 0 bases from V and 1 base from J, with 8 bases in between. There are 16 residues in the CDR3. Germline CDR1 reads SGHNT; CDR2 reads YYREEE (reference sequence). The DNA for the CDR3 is TGTGCCAGCAGCTTGGTGCAGGGTTCTGGGGCCAACGTCCTGACTTTC. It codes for CASSLVQGSGANVLTF.

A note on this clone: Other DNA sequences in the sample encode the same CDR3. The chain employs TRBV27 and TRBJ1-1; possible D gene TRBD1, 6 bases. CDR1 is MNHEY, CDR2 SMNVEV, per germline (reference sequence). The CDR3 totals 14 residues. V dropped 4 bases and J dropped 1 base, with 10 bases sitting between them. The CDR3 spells CASSSRTENTEAFF. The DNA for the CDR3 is TGTGCCAGCAGTTCCCGGACAGAGAACACTGAAGCTTTCTTT.

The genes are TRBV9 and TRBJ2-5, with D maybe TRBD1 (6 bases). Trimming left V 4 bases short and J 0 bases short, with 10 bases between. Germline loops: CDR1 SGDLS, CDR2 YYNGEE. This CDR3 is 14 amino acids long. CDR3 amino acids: CASSITGNQETQYF. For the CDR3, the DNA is TGTGCCAGCAGCATTACAGGGAACCAAGAGACCCAGTACTTC.

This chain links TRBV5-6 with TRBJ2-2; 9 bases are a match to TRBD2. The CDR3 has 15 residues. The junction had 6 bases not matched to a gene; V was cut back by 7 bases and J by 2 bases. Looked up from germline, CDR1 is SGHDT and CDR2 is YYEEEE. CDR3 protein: CASFRTSDNTGELFF. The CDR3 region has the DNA TGTGCCAGCTTCAGGACTAGCGATAACACCGGGGAGCTGTTTTTT.

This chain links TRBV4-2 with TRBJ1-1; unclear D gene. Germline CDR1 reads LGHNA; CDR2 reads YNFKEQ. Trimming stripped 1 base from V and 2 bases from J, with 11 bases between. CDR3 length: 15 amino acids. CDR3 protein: CASSQVSEFNTEAFF. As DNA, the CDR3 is TGTGCCAGCAGCCAAGTATCAGAATTTAACACTGAAGCTTTCTTT.

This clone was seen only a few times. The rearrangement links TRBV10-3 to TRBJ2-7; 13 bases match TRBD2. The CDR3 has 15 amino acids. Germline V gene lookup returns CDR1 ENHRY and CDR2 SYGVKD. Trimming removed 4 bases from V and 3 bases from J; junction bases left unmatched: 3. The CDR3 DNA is TGTGCCATCAGTGGACTAGCGGGGGGACTCTACGAGCAGTACTTC. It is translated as CAISGLAGGLYEQYF.

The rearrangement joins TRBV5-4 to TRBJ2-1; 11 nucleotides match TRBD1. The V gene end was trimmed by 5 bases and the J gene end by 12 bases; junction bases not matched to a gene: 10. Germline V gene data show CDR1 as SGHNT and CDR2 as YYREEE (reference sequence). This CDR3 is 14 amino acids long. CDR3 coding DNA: TGTGCCAGCAGTTGGACAGGGGGCGCGGAAGGGCAGTTCTTC. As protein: CASSWTGGAEGQFF.

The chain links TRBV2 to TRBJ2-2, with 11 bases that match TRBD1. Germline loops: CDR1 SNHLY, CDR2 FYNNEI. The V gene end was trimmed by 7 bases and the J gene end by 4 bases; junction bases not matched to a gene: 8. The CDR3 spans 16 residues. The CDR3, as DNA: TGTGCCAGCACTTCGGACAGGGGGCCGGTCACCGGGGAGCTGTTTTTT. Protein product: CASTSDRGPVTGELFF.

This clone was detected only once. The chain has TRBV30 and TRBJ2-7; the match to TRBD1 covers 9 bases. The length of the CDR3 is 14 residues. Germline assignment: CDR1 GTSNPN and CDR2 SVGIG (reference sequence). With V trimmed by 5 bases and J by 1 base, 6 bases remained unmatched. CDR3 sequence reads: CAWDRGTGSYEQYF. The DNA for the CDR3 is TGTGCCTGGGACAGGGGGACAGGGTCCTACGAGCAGTACTTC. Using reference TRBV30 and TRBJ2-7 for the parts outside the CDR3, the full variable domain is SQTIHQWPATLVQPVGSPLSLECTVEGTSNPNLYWYRQAAGRGLQLLFYSVGIGQISSEVPQNLSASRPQDRQFILSSKKLLLSDSGFYLCAWDRGTGSYEQYFGPGTRLTVT.

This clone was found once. The CDR3 DNA sequence: TGTGCCAGCAACATCGGGGGTCTATTGAACACTGAAGCTTTCTTT. It specifies CASNIGGLLNTEAFF. This rearrangement joins TRBV6-1 to TRBJ1-1; a possible D gene is TRBD1 (5 bases). CDR1 and CDR2 (germline): MNHNS, SASEGT. Between the trimmed V and J ends, which lost 7 bases and 0 bases, there was a span of 15 bases. This CDR3 is 15 amino acids long.

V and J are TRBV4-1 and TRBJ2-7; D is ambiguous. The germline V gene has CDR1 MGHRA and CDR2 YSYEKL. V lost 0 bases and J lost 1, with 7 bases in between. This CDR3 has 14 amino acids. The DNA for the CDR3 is TGCGCCAGCAGCCAAGAACTGAGATCCTACGAGCAGTACTTC. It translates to CASSQELRSYEQYF.

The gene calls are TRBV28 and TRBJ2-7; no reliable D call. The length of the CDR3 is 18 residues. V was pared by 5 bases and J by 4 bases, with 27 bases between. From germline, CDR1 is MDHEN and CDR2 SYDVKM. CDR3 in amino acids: CASSNDAPVQVQKYEQYF. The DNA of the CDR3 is TGTGCCAGCAGTAACGATGCCCCGGTGCAGGTCCAAAAATACGAGCAGTACTTC.

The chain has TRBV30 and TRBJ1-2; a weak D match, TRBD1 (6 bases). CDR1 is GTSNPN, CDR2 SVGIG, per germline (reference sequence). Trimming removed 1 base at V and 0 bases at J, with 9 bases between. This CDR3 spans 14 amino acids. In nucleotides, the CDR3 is TGTGCCTGGAGTGCCGGGACAACTAACTATGGCTACACCTTC. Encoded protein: CAWSAGTTNYGYTF.

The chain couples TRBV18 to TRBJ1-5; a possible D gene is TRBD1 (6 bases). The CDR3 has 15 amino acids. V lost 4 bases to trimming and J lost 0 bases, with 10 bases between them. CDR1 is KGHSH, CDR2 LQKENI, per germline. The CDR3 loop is CASSLMTGSNQPQHF. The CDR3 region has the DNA TGTGCCAGCTCACTCATGACAGGTAGCAATCAGCCCCAGCATTTT.

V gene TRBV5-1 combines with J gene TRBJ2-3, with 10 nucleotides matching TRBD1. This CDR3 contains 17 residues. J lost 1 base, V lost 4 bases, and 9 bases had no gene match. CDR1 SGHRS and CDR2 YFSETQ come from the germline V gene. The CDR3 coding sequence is TGCGCCAGCAGCGCCTCCCCCGGGACAGGGGGCACAGATACGCAGTATTTT. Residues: CASSASPGTGGTDTQYF.

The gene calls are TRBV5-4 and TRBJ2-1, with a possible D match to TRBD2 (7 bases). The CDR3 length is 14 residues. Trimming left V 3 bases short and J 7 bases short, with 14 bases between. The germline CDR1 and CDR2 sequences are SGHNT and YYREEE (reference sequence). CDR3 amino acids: CASSYLGGENEQFF. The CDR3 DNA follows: TGTGCCAGCAGCTATTTAGGGGGGGAAAATGAGCAGTTCTTC.

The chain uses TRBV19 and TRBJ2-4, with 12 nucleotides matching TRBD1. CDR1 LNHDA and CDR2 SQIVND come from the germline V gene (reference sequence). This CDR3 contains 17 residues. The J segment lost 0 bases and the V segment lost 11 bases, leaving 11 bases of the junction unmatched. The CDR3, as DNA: TGTGCCGGACGGGACAGGGGGCTTCCGATAGCCAAAAACATTCAGTACTTC. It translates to CAGRDRGLPIAKNIQYF.

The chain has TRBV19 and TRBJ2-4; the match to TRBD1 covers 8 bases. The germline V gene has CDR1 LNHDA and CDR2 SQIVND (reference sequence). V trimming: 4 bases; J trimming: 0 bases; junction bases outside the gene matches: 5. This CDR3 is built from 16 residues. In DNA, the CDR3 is TGTGCCAGTAGTAGGGGACAGGCGATAGCCAAAAACATTCAGTACTTC. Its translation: CASSRGQAIAKNIQYF. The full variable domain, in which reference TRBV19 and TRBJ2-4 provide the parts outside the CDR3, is DGGITQSPKYLFRKEGQNVTLSCEQNLNHDAMYWYRQDPGQGLRLIYYSQIVNDFQKGDIAEGYSVSREKKESFPLTVTSAQKNPTAFYLCASSRGQAIAKNIQYFGAGTRLSVL.

The CDR3 bases are TGCGCCAGCAGCCAAGGACTCGGGGGGAGCTCCTACGAGCAGTACTTC. Amino acids: CASSQGLGGSSYEQYF. The chain carries TRBV4-1 and TRBJ2-7; 7 nucleotides line up with TRBD2. The CDR3 contains 16 residues. In germline, CDR1 is MGHRA, CDR2 YSYEKL. The trim removed 1 base at V and 0 bases at J, leaving 6 bases unmatched.

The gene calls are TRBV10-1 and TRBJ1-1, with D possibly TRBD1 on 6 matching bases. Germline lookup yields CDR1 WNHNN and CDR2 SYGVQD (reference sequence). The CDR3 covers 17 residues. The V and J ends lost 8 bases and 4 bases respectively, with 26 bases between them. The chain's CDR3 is CASRNVPDSAFGTEAFF. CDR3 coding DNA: TGCGCCAGCCGAAACGTCCCGGACAGCGCTTTTGGCACTGAAGCTTTCTTT.